A selection of T cell receptor beta chains follows, all from one sample in a study of blood T cell repertoires in COVID-19. Libraries were prepared by immunoSEQ multiplex PCR; TCRdb keeps only in-frame clonotypes and omits some of them. The table lists around 250,000 clones, 86% of them singletons. Sequencing used peripheral blood. These receptors were collected from a woman in her twenties or thirties with active or convalescent COVID-19. Each CDR3 is given with its conserved first and last residue. Each record gives: CDR3 protein, V gene.

CDR3aa: CASSPNSPSSGNTIYF
v_gene: TRBV7-2

CDR3aa: CASSSHRGNEQYF
v_gene: TRBV7-2

CDR3aa: CASSLGQGAGNTIYF
v_gene: TRBV28

CDR3aa: CASSSGWTEAFF
v_gene: TRBV12-3/TRBV12-4

CDR3aa: CASSSRAGGTNTEAFF
v_gene: TRBV7-8

CDR3aa: CAWRSGTLHGYTF
v_gene: TRBV30

CDR3aa: CAAGQGLGDTQYF
v_gene: TRBV6-5

CDR3aa: CASSSTGLSNEQFF
v_gene: TRBV7-3

CDR3aa: CASSLVPGETQYF
v_gene: TRBV5-1

CDR3aa: CASSFWEGLSYEQYF
v_gene: TRBV5-1

CDR3aa: CASRLQDSYGYTF
v_gene: TRBV12-3/TRBV12-4

CDR3aa: CASNPQGSGGYTF
v_gene: TRBV19

CDR3aa: CATSRDRGRGSQPQHF
v_gene: TRBV15

CDR3aa: CASSYRGQHQETQYF
v_gene: TRBV6-2/TRBV6-3

CDR3aa: CASSVGTGLDGYTF
v_gene: TRBV2

CDR3aa: CASSIAGTGTLGYGYTF
v_gene: TRBV19

CDR3aa: CASTLWTGGFEETQYF
v_gene: TRBV7-9

CDR3aa: CASSQDVGLVGRGETQYF
v_gene: TRBV4-1

CDR3aa: CASSVGGGLEGETQYF
v_gene: TRBV9

CDR3aa: CASTGDREVYEQYF
v_gene: TRBV6-5

CDR3aa: CSVDSVGGGYTF
v_gene: TRBV29-1

CDR3aa: CASSFGGGEPQHF
v_gene: TRBV5-6

CDR3aa: CAWSSTGRKTEAFF
v_gene: TRBV30

CDR3aa: CASSTTGSNQPQHF
v_gene: TRBV19

CDR3aa: CASSYPEQGKLFEGEAFF
v_gene: TRBV6-2/TRBV6-3

CDR3aa: CASSYRTDQPQHF
v_gene: TRBV6-2/TRBV6-3

CDR3aa: CASSTQERSGNTIYF
v_gene: TRBV18

CDR3aa: CASSPKEVSSSYEQYF
v_gene: TRBV27

CDR3aa: CASSLGQHNEQFF
v_gene: TRBV7-9

CDR3aa: CASSYREGDTIYF
v_gene: TRBV6-6

CDR3aa: CASSPQDRADYGYTF
v_gene: TRBV9

CDR3aa: CASSTHAPQPTDTQYF
v_gene: TRBV5-5

CDR3aa: CASSIVPISTSLQETQYF
v_gene: TRBV19

CDR3aa: CASSQDLRTGYNSPLHF
v_gene: TRBV4-3

CDR3aa: CASSLIPLAGRETQYF
v_gene: TRBV7-3

CDR3aa: CASSQAGTGSPEQYF
v_gene: TRBV4-1

CDR3aa: CSVEWADREVYEQYF
v_gene: TRBV29-1

CDR3aa: CSVRQGALVTDTQYF
v_gene: TRBV29-1